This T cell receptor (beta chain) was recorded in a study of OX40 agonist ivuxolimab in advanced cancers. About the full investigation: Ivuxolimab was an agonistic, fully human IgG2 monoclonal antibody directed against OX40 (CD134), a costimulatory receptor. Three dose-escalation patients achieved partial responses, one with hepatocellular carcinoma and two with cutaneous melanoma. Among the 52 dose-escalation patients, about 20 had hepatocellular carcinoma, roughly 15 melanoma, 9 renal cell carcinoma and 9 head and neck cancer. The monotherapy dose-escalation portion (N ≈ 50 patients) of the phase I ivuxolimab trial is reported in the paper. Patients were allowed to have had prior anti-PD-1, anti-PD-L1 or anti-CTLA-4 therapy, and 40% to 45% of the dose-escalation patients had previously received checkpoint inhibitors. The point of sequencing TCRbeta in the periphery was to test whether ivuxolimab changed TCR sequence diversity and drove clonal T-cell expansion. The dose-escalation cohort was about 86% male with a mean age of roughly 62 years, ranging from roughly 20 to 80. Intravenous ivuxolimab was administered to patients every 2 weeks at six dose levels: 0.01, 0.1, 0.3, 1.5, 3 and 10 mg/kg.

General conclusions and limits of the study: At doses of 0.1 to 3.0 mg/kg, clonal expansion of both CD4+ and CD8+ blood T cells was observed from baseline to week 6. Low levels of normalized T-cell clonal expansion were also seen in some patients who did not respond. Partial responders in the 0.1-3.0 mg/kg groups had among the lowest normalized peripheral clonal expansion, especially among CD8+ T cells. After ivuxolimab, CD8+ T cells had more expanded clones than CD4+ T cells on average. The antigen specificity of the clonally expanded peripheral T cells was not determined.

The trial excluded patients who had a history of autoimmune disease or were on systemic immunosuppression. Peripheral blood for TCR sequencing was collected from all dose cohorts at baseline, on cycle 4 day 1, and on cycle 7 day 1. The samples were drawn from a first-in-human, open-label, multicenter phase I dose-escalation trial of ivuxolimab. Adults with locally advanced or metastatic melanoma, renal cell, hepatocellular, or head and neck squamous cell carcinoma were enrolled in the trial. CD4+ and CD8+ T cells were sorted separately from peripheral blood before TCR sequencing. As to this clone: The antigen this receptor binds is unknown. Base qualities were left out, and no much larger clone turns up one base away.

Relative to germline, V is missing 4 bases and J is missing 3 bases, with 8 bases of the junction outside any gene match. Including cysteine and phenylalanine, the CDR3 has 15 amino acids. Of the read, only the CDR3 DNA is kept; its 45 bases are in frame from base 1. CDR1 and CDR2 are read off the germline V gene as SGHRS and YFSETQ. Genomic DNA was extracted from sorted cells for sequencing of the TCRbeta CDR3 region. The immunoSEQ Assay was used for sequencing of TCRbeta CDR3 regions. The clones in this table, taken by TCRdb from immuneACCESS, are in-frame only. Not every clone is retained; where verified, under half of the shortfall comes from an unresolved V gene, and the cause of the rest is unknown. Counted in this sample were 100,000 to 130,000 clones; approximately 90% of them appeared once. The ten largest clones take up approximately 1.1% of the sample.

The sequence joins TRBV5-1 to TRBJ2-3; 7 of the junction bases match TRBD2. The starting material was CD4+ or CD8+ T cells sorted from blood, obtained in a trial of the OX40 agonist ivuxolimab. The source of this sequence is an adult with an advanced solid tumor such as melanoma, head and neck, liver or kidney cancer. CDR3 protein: CASSPQAGATDTQYF. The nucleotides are TGCGCCAGCAGCCCCCAGGCGGGAGCGACAGATACGCAGTATTTT.